Each of the 21 T cell receptor beta chains below was sequenced from the same sample in a study of T cells in Graves' hyperthyroidism and ophthalmopathy. The investigators amplified TCR beta CDR3 regions from RNA transcripts. RT-PCR in the first round (using the HTBI primer set) targeted the TCR CDR3. A single record per CDR3 protein comes from TCRdb applying MiXCR to the multiplex PCR reads. The repertoire holds 400,000 to 500,000 distinct CDR3 sequences, with 12% to 15% as singletons. The sequencing input was blood. Receptors were obtained from a woman between 18 and 29 years old with Graves' hyperthyroidism.

This clonotype was counted between two and nine times. The chain uses TRBV19 and TRBJ1-5; TRBD1 is a possible D gene (5 bases). The V gene lost 6 bases and the J gene lost 2 bases, with 11 bases spanning the gap. The length of the CDR3 is 14 residues. Germline lookup yields CDR1 LNHDA and CDR2 SQIVND (reference sequence). CDR3 sequence: CASRARAGNQPQHF. The CDR3 DNA sequence: TGTGCCAGTAGGGCCAGGGCTGGCAATCAGCCCCAGCATTTT. Complete variable domain (other parts from reference TRBV19 and TRBJ1-5): DGGITQSPKYLFRKEGQNVTLSCEQNLNHDAMYWYRQDPGQGLRLIYYSQIVNDFQKGDIAEGYSVSREKKESFPLTVTSAQKNPTAFYLCASRARAGNQPQHFGDGTRLSIL.

This clonotype occurred many times. The V call is TRBV5-1, the J call TRBJ1-1; tentative D call: TRBD1 (6 bases). Germline CDR1 reads SGHRS; CDR2 reads YFSETQ. This CDR3 has 14 amino acids. V was trimmed by 4 bases and J by 5 bases, leaving 15 bases between them. DNA for the CDR3: TGCGCCAGCAGCGGTTGGGGGGCGCGAACTGAAGCTTTCTTT. Protein product: CASSGWGARTEAFF.

This clonotype was observed at least ten times. The chain has TRBV7-2 and TRBJ2-1, with unresolved D. The CDR3 is made up of 14 amino acids. V was shortened by 4 bases and J by 6 bases, with 13 bases between the two germline ends. The V gene's germline CDR1 is SGHTA and CDR2 FQGNSA. The CDR3 loop reads CASSSLPGSNEQFF. The DNA for the CDR3 is TGTGCCAGCAGCTCCCTGCCCGGGTCCAATGAGCAGTTCTTC.

This clonotype was detected a few times. This chain links TRBV9 with TRBJ2-3; D possibly matches TRBD1 or TRBD2 (7 bases each). Trimming removed 6 bases at V and 0 bases at J, with 26 bases between. Looked up from germline, CDR1 is SGDLS and CDR2 is YYNGEE. This CDR3 is 19 amino acids long. The CDR3 protein is CASTRGTGDLAVSTDTQYF. The DNA for the CDR3 is TGTGCCAGCACCCGGGGTACAGGGGATCTAGCGGTGAGCACAGATACGCAGTATTTT.

In this sample, this clonotype turned up many times. The genes are TRBV5-1 and TRBJ1-1, with 7 nucleotides matching TRBD1. The V and J ends lost 0 bases and 8 bases, in that order; junction bases with no gene match: 7. The CDR3 is made up of 14 amino acids. Germline CDR1 is SGHRS and CDR2 is YFSETQ. CDR3 sequence (DNA): TGCGCCAGCAGCTTGGACCCCAGGGGGTTAGAAGCTTTCTTT. Its translation: CASSLDPRGLEAFF.

This clonotype was observed at least ten times. The J gene is TRBJ2-4, the V gene TRBV3-1; TRBD2 matches at 8 bases. This CDR3 comprises 15 residues. Germline assignment: CDR1 LGHDT and CDR2 YNNKEL (reference sequence). After removal of 1 base from V and 6 bases from J, the junction contained 5 bases not matched to a gene. DNA of the CDR3: TGTGCCAGCAGCCAAGGCCAGACTAGCGTAAACATTCAGTACTTC. This codes for CASSQGQTSVNIQYF.

Ten or more counts support this clonotype. This sequence joins TRBV5-5 and TRBJ1-6; tentatively, D is TRBD1 (6 bases). The V gene lost 4 bases and the J gene lost 12 bases, with 17 bases spanning the gap. CDR3 size: 14 residues. The germline gives CDR1 SGHKS, CDR2 YYEKEE (reference sequence). CDR3 protein: CASSGGTPGVPLHF. As DNA, the CDR3 is TGTGCCAGCAGCGGGGGGACACCGGGTGTACCCCTCCACTTT.

V usage is TRBV10-3 and J usage is TRBJ2-7; TRBD1 is a possible D gene (6 bases). This CDR3 is 15 amino acids long. Looked up from germline, CDR1 is ENHRY and CDR2 is SYGVKD. V dropped 4 bases and J dropped 7 bases, with 20 bases sitting between them. CDR3 amino acids: CAISGHGTLTGEQYF. The DNA of the CDR3 is TGTGCCATCAGTGGACACGGGACATTGACGGGGGAGCAGTACTTC.

The table lists this clonotype with many counts. The rearrangement joins TRBV27 to TRBJ2-7; 10 bases fit TRBD1. The length of the CDR3 is 14 residues. Germline loops: CDR1 MNHEY, CDR2 SMNVEV (reference sequence). J lost 4 bases, V lost 5 bases, and 5 bases had no gene match. CDR3 in DNA: TGTGCCAGCAGTGGCTGGGACAGGGGATACGAGCAGTACTTC. Translated: CASSGWDRGYEQYF.

V and J are TRBV15 and TRBJ1-5, with D perhaps TRBD1 (6 bases). Trimming stripped 3 bases from V and 5 bases from J, with 11 bases between. This CDR3 is built from 14 residues. CDR1 LNHNV and CDR2 YYDKDF come from the germline V gene (reference sequence). CDR3 nucleotide sequence: TGTGCCACCAGCAGGGAAGCAGGGGATCAGCCCCAGCATTTT. Translating it yields CATSREAGDQPQHF. Combining the CDR3 with reference TRBV15 and TRBJ1-5 gives the whole variable domain DAMVIQNPRYQVTQFGKPVTLSCSQTLNHNVMYWYQQKSSQAPKLLFHYYDKDFNNEADTPDNFQSRRPNTSFCFLDIRSPGLGDTAMYLCATSREAGDQPQHFGDGTRLSIL.

This clonotype was counted ten times or more. The CDR3 loop reads CASSFGTAGGDTEAFF. DNA for the CDR3: TGTGCCAGCAGCTTCGGGACAGCGGGGGGGGACACTGAAGCTTTCTTT. This chain joins TRBV11-2 and TRBJ1-1; 7 nucleotides line up with TRBD1. CDR1 is SGHAT, CDR2 FQNNGV, per germline. There are 16 residues in the CDR3. The V and J ends lost 3 bases and 3 bases, in that order; junction bases with no gene match: 10.

This clonotype was found many times. This chain uses TRBV18 with TRBJ2-3; D gene unclear. V was shortened by 3 bases and J by 5 bases, with 6 bases between the two germline ends. CDR1 and CDR2 (germline): KGHSH, LQKENI. This CDR3 region has 12 residues. The CDR3 spells CASSPPKDTQYF. CDR3 DNA sequence: TGTGCCAGCTCACCTCCGAAAGATACGCAGTATTTT.

This clonotype was detected many times. The chain is built from TRBV6-1 and TRBJ1-5; 7 bases are shared with TRBD1. The CDR3 is 18 amino acids. Germline V gene data show CDR1 as MNHNS and CDR2 as SASEGT. Trimming at V came to 5 bases and at J to 4 bases, leaving 17 bases not matched to a gene. For the CDR3, the DNA is TGTGCCAGCAGTAGTCATCGGACAGGTCAGAGGAATAATCAGCCCCAGCATTTT. This translates into CASSSHRTGQRNNQPQHF.

This clonotype is a singleton in its sample. The chain is built from TRBV6-5 and TRBJ2-5; TRBD1 might be the D (5 bases). The CDR3 extends over 14 amino acids. Germline V CDR1 and CDR2: MNHEY, SVGAGI. The V end lost 1 base, the J end lost 4 bases, and 10 bases lay between the germline ends. The CDR3 region has the DNA TGTGCCAGCAGTTACTTAAGGGGCTCAGAGACCCAGTACTTC. Translated: CASSYLRGSETQYF.

The chain employs TRBV20-1 and TRBJ1-3; 8 bases are a match to TRBD1. The CDR3 contains 15 residues. Per the germline V gene, CDR1 is DFQATT and CDR2 is SNEGSKA (reference sequence). V lost 6 bases and J lost 2; bases outside the gene matches: 9. The CDR3 region is CSAHRQGKAGNTIYF. CDR3 DNA sequence: TGCAGTGCGCACCGACAGGGGAAGGCTGGAAACACCATATATTTT.

This clonotype has only a few counts. The chain couples TRBV12-3 or TRBV12-4 to TRBJ1-3; D is uncertain. The CDR3 length is 16 residues. Trimming left V 1 base short and J 4 bases short, with 14 bases between. CDR3 bases: TGTGCCAGCAGTTTAGGTGGCCGTAGAGTCGGAAACACCATATATTTT. Protein product: CASSLGGRRVGNTIYF.

The sample holds many counts of this clonotype. The chain carries TRBV3-1 and TRBJ2-7; 10 bases line up with TRBD2. The CDR3 is 16 amino acids. The ends lost 4 bases at V and 5 bases at J; junction bases unmatched: 11. Germline V gene lookup returns CDR1 LGHDT and CDR2 YNNKEL (reference sequence). CDR3 in amino acids: CASSPRSGRSSNEQYF. The CDR3 DNA sequence: TGTGCCAGCAGCCCCCGTAGCGGGAGGTCTTCTAACGAGCAGTACTTC.

Details on this clonotype: A read error may be the cause here, since a much bigger clone is one base away. V gene TRBV7-8 combines with J gene TRBJ2-2, with TRBD2 matching 12 bases. The V gene's germline CDR1 is SGHVS and CDR2 FQNEAQ. The CDR3 has 17 residues. In DNA form, the CDR3 reads TGTGCCAGCAGCTTGGAGAGGACTAGCGGGAACACCGGGGAGCCGTTTTTT. Translated, it gives CASSLERTSGNTGEPFF.

This sequence joins TRBV18 and TRBJ2-5; 7 bases fit TRBD1. Per germline, CDR1 KGHSH and CDR2 LQKENI. The CDR3 is made up of 17 amino acids. V lost 3 bases and J lost 11; bases outside the gene matches: 21. As DNA, the CDR3 is TGTGCCAGCTCACCGATCGAAGGGGGCATTACCCCTCGTCGTCAGTACTTC. This codes for CASSPIEGGITPRRQYF.

This clonotype was observed at least ten times. The chain combines TRBV20-1 with TRBJ2-1, with 8 bases fitting TRBD2. J was trimmed by 2 bases and V by 2 bases; bases with no gene match: 20. Germline assignment: CDR1 DFQATT and CDR2 SNEGSKA (reference sequence). This CDR3 spans 20 amino acids. The chain's CDR3 is CSARPQHAGLGSGAYNEQFF. CDR3 in DNA: TGCAGTGCTAGACCTCAACACGCCGGGCTAGGTAGCGGGGCCTACAATGAGCAGTTCTTC.

Comment on this clonotype: This may stem from a read error, because a much larger clone lies one nucleotide away. The chain employs TRBV30 and TRBJ2-1; D uncertain. V lost 1 base and J lost 2, with 12 bases in between. Germline CDR1 reads GTSNPN; CDR2 reads SVGIG (reference sequence). The CDR3 is made up of 15 amino acids. CDR3 sequence: CAWSGPAIPYNEQFF. The CDR3 coding sequence is TGTGCCTGGAGTGGGCCCGCCATCCCCTACAATGAGCAGTTCTTC.